The source of this TCR beta chain is a study of shared clonotypes between healthy human individuals. The naive CD8 subset, CD45RO-negative cells positively selected for CCR7, excluded terminally differentiated effector memory CD45RA+ cells. The CDR3 extends over 18 amino acids. Trimming removed 1 base at V and 3 bases at J, with 18 bases between. Per the germline V gene, CDR1 is SGHTA and CDR2 is FQGNSA. Assay used: immunoSEQ multiplex PCR; TCRdb lists only in-frame clones, some missing. This table holds roughly 600,000 clones, nearly 98% found once. The clonotype comes from a young man in good health. The specimen was naive CD8+ T cells sorted from blood. This chain joins TRBV7-2 and TRBJ2-2; D is perhaps TRBD1 (6 bases). The chain's CDR3 is CASSLVRTLKGDTGELFF. As DNA, the CDR3 is TGTGCCAGCAGCTTAGTTCGGACTCTCAAGGGGGACACCGGGGAGCTGTTTTTT.